Below, 22 T cell receptor beta chains from the same sample are listed, as sequenced in a study of T cell repertoires in cytomegalovirus infection. Antigen specificity for these receptors is unknown. MiXCR, run by TCRdb on the reads, gives a single entry per CDR3 protein. The sample has roughly 80,000 distinct CDR3 sequences; roughly a quarter are singletons. The source material was CD8+ T cells from cultured PBMCs, sampled from culture after CMV antigen stimulation. These receptors were obtained from a human donor in good health (CMV status not recorded). Some clones in this sample may be carry-over from other donors' samples.

J is TRBJ1-5 and V is TRBV13; 9 nucleotides line up with TRBD1. This CDR3 region has 14 residues. Germline trimming cut 7 bases from V and 6 bases from J; bases unmatched to any gene: 7. Per the germline V gene, CDR1 is PRHDT and CDR2 is FYEKMQ (reference sequence). The CDR3 DNA follows: TGTGCCAGCACCGCACAGGGGGCGGGTCAGCCCCAGCATTTT. As protein: CASTAQGAGQPQHF.

To note about this clonotype: An end of the junction differs from the germline gene, which may be a read error. This chain joins TRBV5-1 and TRBJ1-4; possibly TRBD1 for D (6 bases). Germline V gene lookup returns CDR1 SGHRS and CDR2 YFSETQ. This CDR3 contains 14 residues. This CDR3 is CVSSRAGAGEKLFF. The DNA for the CDR3 is TGCGTCAGCAGCCGTGCAGGGGCGGGTGAAAAACTGTTTTTT.

The chain combines TRBV27 with TRBJ2-7; 7 nucleotides match TRBD1. Germline lookup yields CDR1 MNHEY and CDR2 SMNVEV (reference sequence). This CDR3 spans 13 amino acids. Trimming at V came to 5 bases and at J to 2 bases, leaving 3 bases not matched to a gene. The CDR3 coding sequence is TGTGCCAGCAGTGAGGGGACAGCCTACGAGCAGTACTTC. This encodes CASSEGTAYEQYF.

As to this clonotype: A much larger clone lies one base from this, so it may be a read error. The chain couples TRBV7-9 to TRBJ2-5, with D possibly TRBD2 on 6 matching bases. Trimming stripped 5 bases from V and 5 bases from J, with 18 bases between. Germline V lookup: CDR1 SEHNR, CDR2 FQNEAQ (reference sequence). This CDR3 comprises 15 residues. CDR3 loop: CASSIDTGVTETQYF. Here the CDR3 DNA reads TGTGCCAGCAGCATAGACACGGGAGTCACCGAGACCCAGTACTTC.

The chain joins TRBV28 to TRBJ1-3; TRBD1 matches at 8 bases. Germline values: CDR1 MDHEN, CDR2 SYDVKM. CDR3 length: 15 residues. V was pared by 2 bases and J by 0 bases, with 0 bases of the junction left unmatched. Here the CDR3 reads CASSLGQGSGNTIYF. In DNA, the CDR3 is TGTGCCAGCAGTTTAGGACAGGGCTCTGGAAACACCATATATTTT.

This clonotype came up many times. The chain links TRBV7-8 to TRBJ2-7; 7 bases align to TRBD2. Germline CDR1 and CDR2: SGHVS and FQNEAQ. The V gene end was trimmed by 5 bases and the J gene end by 3 bases; junction bases not matched to a gene: 10. The CDR3 is 15 residues long. The CDR3: CASSPPVVAGYEQYF. CDR3 bases: TGTGCCAGCAGCCCCCCGGTGGTAGCGGGCTACGAGCAGTACTTC. Supplemented by reference TRBV7-8 and TRBJ2-7, the full variable domain reads GAGVSQSPRYKVAKRGQDVALRCDPISGHVSLFWYQQALGQGPEFLTYFQNEAQLDKSGLPSDRFFAERPEGSVSTLKIQRTQQEDSAVYLCASSPPVVAGYEQYFGPGTRLTVT.

The V gene is TRBV4-3, the J gene TRBJ2-7; D is unresolved. Trimming removed 1 base at V and 3 bases at J, with 10 bases between. Germline V gene lookup returns CDR1 LGHNA and CDR2 YSLEER. This CDR3 is 14 amino acids long. CDR3 protein: CASSQGQPNYEQYF. CDR3 sequence (DNA): TGCGCCAGCAGCCAAGGGCAGCCAAACTACGAGCAGTACTTC.

The CDR3 is CASSPGVGQGRRTEAFF. The CDR3 coding sequence is TGTGCCAGCAGCCCCGGCGTCGGACAGGGGAGGAGGACTGAAGCTTTCTTT. The chain uses TRBV28 and TRBJ1-1; 9 bases match TRBD1. The V segment lost 6 bases and the J segment 5 bases; nucleotides outside the gene matches: 16. CDR3 length: 17 residues. Germline CDR1 is MDHEN and CDR2 is SYDVKM.

In DNA, the CDR3 is TGTACCAGCAGCTTAGCGAGCGGGGCGACCCAGTACTTC. This translates into CTSSLASGATQYF. The chain combines TRBV7-2 with TRBJ2-5; 7 bases fit TRBD2. The junction had 2 bases not matched to a gene; V was cut back by 0 bases and J by 7 bases. CDR1 is SGHTA, CDR2 FQGNSA, per germline. This CDR3 spans 13 amino acids.

This clonotype came up a few times. The rearrangement uses TRBV19 and TRBJ1-1; D remains ambiguous. There are 13 residues in the CDR3. Trimming took 5 bases from V and 1 from J, leaving 8 bases between them. Per the germline V gene, CDR1 is LNHDA and CDR2 is SQIVND (reference sequence). As DNA, the CDR3 is TGTGCCAGTAGTCTCCGTGGGAACACTGAAGCTTTCTTT. Amino acid sequence: CASSLRGNTEAFF.

This chain joins TRBV14 and TRBJ2-7, with 7 bases that match TRBD1. The V gene end was trimmed by 0 bases and the J gene end by 4 bases; junction bases not matched to a gene: 3. From germline, CDR1 is SGHDN and CDR2 FVKESK. The CDR3 totals 14 residues. The CDR3 sequence is CASSQEPGGYEQYF. CDR3 sequence (DNA): TGTGCCAGCAGCCAAGAGCCAGGGGGTTACGAGCAGTACTTC.

The chain uses TRBV6-6 and TRBJ2-2; the D is unclear. CDR3 length: 14 residues. V lost 5 bases and J 2 bases, leaving 9 bases between the germline ends. Germline V gene lookup returns CDR1 MNHNY and CDR2 SVGAGI (reference sequence). Here the CDR3 reads CASSITANTGELFF. In DNA form, the CDR3 reads TGTGCCAGCAGTATAACGGCCAACACCGGGGAGCTGTTTTTT.

This clonotype was counted a few times. The chain joins TRBV28 to TRBJ2-2, with 8 bases fitting TRBD2. Germline CDR1 and CDR2: MDHEN and SYDVKM. V was pared by 3 bases and J by 4 bases, with 4 bases of the junction left unmatched. The CDR3 totals 15 residues. CDR3 DNA sequence: TGTGCCAGCAGTTTGGGGACTAGATCCACCGGGGAGCTGTTTTTT. Encoded protein: CASSLGTRSTGELFF.

The V call is TRBV5-4, the J call TRBJ1-5; TRBD1 agrees at 10 bases. CDR1 is SGHNT, CDR2 YYREEE, per germline (reference sequence). The CDR3 contains 19 residues. Trimming removed 4 bases from V and 1 base from J; junction bases left unmatched: 14. DNA of the CDR3: TGTGCCAGCAGCCATAGTAGATCCGGGACAGGGGAAAGCAATCAGCCCCAGCATTTT. Amino acids: CASSHSRSGTGESNQPQHF.

The chain employs TRBV20-1 and TRBJ1-2; D may be TRBD1 (6 bases). From germline, CDR1 is DFQATT and CDR2 SNEGSKA (reference sequence). This CDR3 contains 11 residues. V shed 4 bases and J shed 4 bases, with 7 bases lying between them. The CDR3 DNA is TGCAGTGCTAAGGACAGCTATGGCTACACCTTC. This translates into CSAKDSYGYTF.

This clonotype was seen once. A read error may produce the germline difference seen at one junction end. The chain links TRBV6-6 to TRBJ2-2, with 11 bases matching TRBD2. The CDR3 is 16 residues long. Per germline, CDR1 MNHNY and CDR2 SVGAGI (reference sequence). The CDR3 DNA follows: TGTGCCAGCAACCCACTAGCGGGAGAGGGGACCGGGGAGCTGTCTTTT. Encoded protein: CASNPLAGEGTGELSF.

This clonotype appeared many times. V and J are TRBV7-9 and TRBJ1-4; unclear D gene. The V end lost 5 bases, the J end lost 4 bases, and 8 bases lay between the germline ends. CDR1 and CDR2 (germline): SEHNR, FQNEAQ (reference sequence). This CDR3 spans 13 amino acids. CDR3 loop: CASSLWRNEKLFF. CDR3 coding DNA: TGTGCCAGCAGCCTCTGGCGTAATGAAAAACTGTTTTTT.

This clonotype occurred many times. CDR3 sequence: CASSSYPGQENRVTEAFF. As DNA, the CDR3 is TGTGCCAGCAGCTCATATCCCGGACAGGAAAATAGGGTCACTGAAGCTTTCTTT. This chain uses TRBV7-8 with TRBJ1-1; 7 bases match TRBD1. The CDR3 runs 18 residues. Trimming took 4 bases from V and 4 from J; bases not matched to a gene: 18. The germline CDR1 and CDR2 sequences are SGHVS and FQNEAQ.

V usage is TRBV18 and J usage is TRBJ1-5; 7 nucleotides match TRBD1. Germline trimming cut 6 bases from V and 2 bases from J; bases unmatched to any gene: 7. CDR1 KGHSH and CDR2 LQKENI come from the germline V gene. CDR3 length: 15 residues. The CDR3 protein is CASSLTGYGNQPQHF. CDR3 nucleotides: TGTGCCAGCTCGCTGACAGGGTACGGCAATCAGCCCCAGCATTTT.

This clonotype has more than one count but fewer than ten. The chain uses TRBV4-3 and TRBJ2-7; TRBD1 is a possible D gene (5 bases). This CDR3 is 14 amino acids long. CDR1 LGHNA and CDR2 YSLEER come from the germline V gene. V was pared by 4 bases and J by 3 bases, with 13 bases between. Here the CDR3 reads CASSPTTGNYEQYF. CDR3 bases: TGCGCCAGCAGCCCAACTACAGGAAACTACGAGCAGTACTTC.

This clonotype was seen more than once but under ten times. This chain joins TRBV6-2 or TRBV6-3 and TRBJ1-1; D possibly corresponds to TRBD1 (5 bases). Trimming stripped 7 bases from V and 4 bases from J, with 19 bases between. This CDR3 spans 15 amino acids. The germline V gene has CDR1 MNHEY and CDR2 SVGEGT. The DNA of the CDR3 is TGTGCCAGCACCAAAAGAGGGGCCGGCGTCACTGAAGCTTTCTTT. Its protein is CASTKRGAGVTEAFF.

The sample holds many counts of this clonotype. The chain recombines TRBV6-1 with TRBJ2-1; D possibly corresponds to TRBD1 (6 bases). The CDR3 runs 13 residues. The ends were cut back, 2 bases at V and 4 bases at J, with 6 bases in the middle. Germline V gene sequence: CDR1 MNHNS, CDR2 SASEGT. The CDR3 sequence is CASSETGYNEQFF. CDR3 coding DNA: TGTGCCAGCAGTGAAACAGGGTACAATGAGCAGTTCTTC.